The 14 T cell receptor beta chains below come from one sample, sequenced in a study of blood T cell repertoires in COVID-19. The assay was immunoSEQ multiplex PCR, and TCRdb's table has in-frame clones only and misses some. The data hold about 390,000 clones, with over 75% observed a single time. Sequencing was performed on peripheral blood. These receptors all come from a woman aged 55-70 years with COVID-19, enrolled during active disease.

A single count supports this clone. V and J are TRBV5-1 and TRBJ2-6; 10 nucleotides agree with TRBD1. Germline V gives CDR1 SGHRS, CDR2 YFSETQ. The CDR3 sequence is 19 residues long. V lost 0 bases to trimming and J lost 1 base; unmatched junction nucleotides: 7. CDR3 sequence: CASSLAIGTGASGANVLTF. CDR3 nucleotides: TGCGCCAGCAGCTTGGCCATCGGGACAGGGGCTTCTGGGGCCAACGTCCTGACTTTC.

This rearrangement joins TRBV11-3 to TRBJ1-1, with 8 bases aligning to TRBD1. The CDR3 consists of 14 residues. Germline CDR1 SGHNT, CDR2 YENEEA. The J segment lost 1 base and the V segment lost 6 bases, leaving 4 bases of the junction unmatched. Written as DNA, the CDR3 is TGTGCCAGCAGTCCCGGGACAGGGAACACTGAAGCTTTCTTT. Translation gives CASSPGTGNTEAFF.

This clone came up once. The CDR3, as DNA: TGTGCCAGCAGCAGAGGGAGGGACACTGAAGCTTTCTTT. Translating gives CASSRGRDTEAFF. This sequence joins TRBV3-1 (or the pseudogene TRBV3-2) and TRBJ1-1, with unresolved D. Trimming left V 5 bases short and J 3 bases short, with 10 bases between. CDR3 length: 13 amino acids. Germline V lookup: CDR1 LGHDT, CDR2 YNNKEL (reference sequence).

This chain connects TRBV5-4 to TRBJ1-1; no reliable D call. V lost 2 bases, J lost 3 bases, and 8 bases lay in between. Germline CDR1 and CDR2: SGHNT and YYREEE (reference sequence). The CDR3 covers 13 residues. This CDR3 reads CASSFRRDTEAFF. DNA of the CDR3: TGTGCCAGCAGCTTTAGGAGGGACACTGAAGCTTTCTTT.

The chain employs TRBV28 and TRBJ2-7; D uncertain. Germline CDR1 is MDHEN and CDR2 is SYDVKM. The CDR3 has 12 amino acids. Trimming left V 7 bases short and J 9 bases short, with 16 bases between. The CDR3: CASKSPALGQYF. The CDR3 DNA reads TGTGCCAGCAAGAGCCCTGCCCTTGGGCAGTACTTC.

The chain links TRBV4-2 to TRBJ2-1; D is perhaps TRBD2 (6 bases). The V gene's germline CDR1 is LGHNA and CDR2 YNFKEQ. The CDR3 runs to 16 residues. V dropped 1 base and J dropped 5 bases, with 15 bases sitting between them. The CDR3, as DNA: TGTGCCAGCAGCCAAGTCAGGACCGGACTAAACAATGAGCAGTTCTTC. Protein product: CASSQVRTGLNNEQFF.

The chain combines TRBV4-2 with TRBJ1-3; 7 bases are shared with TRBD1. The CDR3 is 17 amino acids. V was pared by 1 base and J by 0 bases, with 6 bases of the junction left unmatched. Germline loops: CDR1 LGHNA, CDR2 YNFKEQ. The CDR3: CASSQVRQGGSGNTIYF. The CDR3 nucleotides read TGTGCCAGCAGCCAAGTGAGACAGGGCGGCTCTGGAAACACCATATATTTT.

The gene calls are TRBV9 and TRBJ2-2, with TRBD1 as a possible D gene (5 bases). The V and J ends lost 4 bases and 2 bases respectively, with 15 bases between them. The CDR3 contains 16 residues. CDR1 is SGDLS and CDR2 is YYNGEE in the germline V gene. The CDR3 region is CASSLLDRPNTGELFF. The DNA for the CDR3 is TGTGCCAGCAGCTTATTAGACAGACCAAACACCGGGGAGCTGTTTTTT.

This clone showed up just once. The rearrangement uses TRBV28 and TRBJ2-7; 7 positions agree with TRBD1. The CDR3 totals 16 residues. V lost 5 bases to trimming and J lost 0 bases; unmatched junction nucleotides: 10. In germline, CDR1 is MDHEN, CDR2 SYDVKM. DNA for the CDR3: TGTGCCAGCAGTCCAGCAACAGGGGATTTCTCCTACGAGCAGTACTTC. Amino acid sequence: CASSPATGDFSYEQYF.

The chain is built from TRBV19 and TRBJ1-5; D gene uncertain. Trimming left V 10 bases short and J 5 bases short, with 9 bases between. Per germline, CDR1 LNHDA and CDR2 SQIVND (reference sequence). The CDR3 runs 11 residues. The CDR3 is CAIKRDQPQHF. CDR3 DNA: TGTGCCATTAAGAGGGATCAGCCCCAGCATTTT.

The chain couples TRBV7-9 to TRBJ1-3, with 7 bases lining up with TRBD1. CDR1 SEHNR and CDR2 FQNEAQ come from the germline V gene (reference sequence). The CDR3 covers 16 residues. Trimming at V came to 3 bases and at J to 3 bases, leaving 8 bases not matched to a gene. CDR3 sequence (DNA): TGTGCCAGCAGCTTCGGTCCAGGGGACAGTGGAAACACCATATATTTT. Translation: CASSFGPGDSGNTIYF.

The chain has TRBV28 and TRBJ1-2; tentative D call: TRBD1 (5 bases). The V and J ends lost 11 bases and 5 bases respectively, with 15 bases between them. The CDR3 contains 12 residues. Germline V gene lookup returns CDR1 MDHEN and CDR2 SYDVKM. CDR3 loop: CASSGTRYGYTF. The CDR3 bases are TGTGCCTCCTCAGGGACTAGGTATGGCTACACCTTC.

The chain has TRBV3-1 (or the pseudogene TRBV3-2) and TRBJ2-7, with D tentatively TRBD1 (6 bases). Trimming took 4 bases from V and 5 from J, leaving 12 bases between them. Germline CDR1 and CDR2: LGHDT and YNNKEL (reference sequence). This CDR3 spans 13 amino acids. The CDR3 DNA sequence: TGTGCCAGCAGCCCGTCGCAGGGGAACGAGCAGTACTTC. Protein: CASSPSQGNEQYF.

This sequence joins TRBV18 and TRBJ1-2, with TRBD1 identical over 9 bases. V shed 3 bases, J shed 8 bases, and the junction held 7 bases outside the gene matches. CDR1 is KGHSH, CDR2 LQKENI, per germline. The length of the CDR3 is 14 residues. This CDR3 is CASSPDRGLQGYTF. Written as DNA, the CDR3 is TGTGCCAGCTCACCGGACAGGGGTTTGCAGGGCTACACCTTC.